Listed here is a single T cell receptor (beta chain). Its antigen is not known. Primers: 60 Vbeta forward and 13 Jbeta reverse. TCRdb keeps only in-frame clones here, not all; method: immunoSEQ multiplex PCR. The sample yields approximately 150,000 clones, 75% to 80% seen once. These data come from a study of cytomegalovirus exposure and HLA in healthy donors. General study points: Later on, an analysis tied 15,000 to 20,000 TCR beta sequences to HLA alleles at 0.05 false discovery rate. The Asian-associated ancestry cluster reportedly had fewer N-insertions than the approximately 690-donor mean in a later analysis. Common viral pathogens were later found to be apparently linked to several of the most significant clusters. Within an earlier analysis, most TCR beta V segments proved productive either about 87% or about 30% of the time.

V dropped 2 bases and J dropped 6 bases, with 7 bases sitting between them. The CDR3 sequence is 12 residues long. Germline V gene data show CDR1 as SGHNT and CDR2 as YENEEA. V usage is TRBV11-3 and J usage is TRBJ1-1; D ambiguous. This clonotype originated in a woman in her thirties or forties in good health and CMV-seropositive. Source material: PBMCs. The CDR3 DNA reads TGTGCCAGCAGCTTAACCGGGGCTGAAGCTTTCTTT. It is translated as CASSLTGAEAFF.